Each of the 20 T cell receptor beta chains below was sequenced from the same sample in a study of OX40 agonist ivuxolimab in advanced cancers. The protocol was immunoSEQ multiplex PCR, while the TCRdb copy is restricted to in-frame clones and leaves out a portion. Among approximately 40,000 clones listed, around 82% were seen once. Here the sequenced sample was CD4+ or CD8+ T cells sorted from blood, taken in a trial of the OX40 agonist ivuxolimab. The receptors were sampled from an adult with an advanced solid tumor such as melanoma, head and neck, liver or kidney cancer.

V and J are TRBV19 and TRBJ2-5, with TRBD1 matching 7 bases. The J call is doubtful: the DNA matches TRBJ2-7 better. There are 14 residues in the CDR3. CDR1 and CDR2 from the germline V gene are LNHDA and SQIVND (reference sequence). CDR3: CASSIEGGRYEQYF. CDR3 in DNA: TGTGCCAGTAGTATCGAAGGGGGCCGGTACGAGCAGTACTTC.

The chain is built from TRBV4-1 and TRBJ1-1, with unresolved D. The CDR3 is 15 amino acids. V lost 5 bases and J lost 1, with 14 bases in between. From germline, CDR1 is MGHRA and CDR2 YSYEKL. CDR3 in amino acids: CASSVYRGANTEAFF. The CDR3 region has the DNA TGCGCCAGCAGCGTTTATCGGGGTGCGAACACTGAAGCTTTCTTT.

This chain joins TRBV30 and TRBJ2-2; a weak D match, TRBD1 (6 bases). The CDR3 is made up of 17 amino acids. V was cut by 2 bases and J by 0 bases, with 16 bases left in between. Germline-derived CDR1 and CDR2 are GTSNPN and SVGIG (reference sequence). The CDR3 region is CAWSPSDRTSNTGELFF. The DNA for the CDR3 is TGTGCCTGGAGTCCATCTGACAGGACCTCGAACACCGGGGAGCTGTTTTTT.

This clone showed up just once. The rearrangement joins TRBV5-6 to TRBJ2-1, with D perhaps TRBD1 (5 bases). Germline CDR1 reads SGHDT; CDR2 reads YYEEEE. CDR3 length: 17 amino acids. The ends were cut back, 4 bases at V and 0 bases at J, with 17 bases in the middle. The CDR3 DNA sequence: TGTGCCAGCAGCCTGGACACTTTCTACGGCTCCTACAATGAGCAGTTCTTC. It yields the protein CASSLDTFYGSYNEQFF.

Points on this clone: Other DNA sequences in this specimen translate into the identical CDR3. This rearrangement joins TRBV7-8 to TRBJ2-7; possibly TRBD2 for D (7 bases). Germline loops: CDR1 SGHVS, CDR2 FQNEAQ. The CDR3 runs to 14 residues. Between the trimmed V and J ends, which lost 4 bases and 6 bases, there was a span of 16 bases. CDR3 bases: TGTGCCAGCAGCTCGCGGGGGCTTGTTATCGAGCAGTACTTC. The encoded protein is CASSSRGLVIEQYF.

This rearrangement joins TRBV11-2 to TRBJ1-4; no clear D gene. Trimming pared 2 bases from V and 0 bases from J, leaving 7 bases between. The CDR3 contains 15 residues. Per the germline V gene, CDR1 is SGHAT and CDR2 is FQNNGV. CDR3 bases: TGTGCCAGCAGCTTAAAGGTCGCAACTAATGAAAAACTGTTTTTT. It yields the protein CASSLKVATNEKLFF. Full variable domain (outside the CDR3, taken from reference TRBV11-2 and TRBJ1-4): EAGVAQSPRYKIIEKRQSVAFWCNPISGHATLYWYQQILGQGPKLLIQFQNNGVVDDSQLPKDRFSAERLKGVDSTLKIQPAKLEDSAVYLCASSLKVATNEKLFFGSGTQLSVL.

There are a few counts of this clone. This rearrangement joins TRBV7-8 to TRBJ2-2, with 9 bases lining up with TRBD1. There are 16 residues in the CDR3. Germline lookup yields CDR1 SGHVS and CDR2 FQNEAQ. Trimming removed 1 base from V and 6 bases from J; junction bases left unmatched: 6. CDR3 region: CASSLEGTGTAGELFF. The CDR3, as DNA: TGTGCCAGCAGCTTAGAGGGGACAGGGACGGCCGGGGAGCTGTTTTTT.

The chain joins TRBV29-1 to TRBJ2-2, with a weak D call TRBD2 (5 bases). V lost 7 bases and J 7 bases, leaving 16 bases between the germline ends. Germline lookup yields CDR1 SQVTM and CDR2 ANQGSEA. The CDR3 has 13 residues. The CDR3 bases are TGCAGCGCCCTGGACGGAGGAAGCGGGGAGCTGTTTTTT. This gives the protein CSALDGGSGELFF.

The CDR3 reads CAISESTGGGGQETQYF. CDR3 in DNA: TGTGCCATCAGTGAGTCGACTGGCGGGGGGGGTCAAGAGACCCAGTACTTC. This chain connects TRBV10-3 to TRBJ2-5; 9 bases agree with TRBD2. This CDR3 spans 17 amino acids. V was clipped by 0 bases and J by 2 bases; unmatched bases: 7. The germline V gene encodes CDR1 ENHRY and CDR2 SYGVKD.

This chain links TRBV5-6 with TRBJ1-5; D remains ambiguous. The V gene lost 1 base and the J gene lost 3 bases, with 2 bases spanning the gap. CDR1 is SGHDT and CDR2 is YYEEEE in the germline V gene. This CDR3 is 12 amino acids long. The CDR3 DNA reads TGTGCCAGCAGCTTGTCCAATCAGCCCCAGCATTTT. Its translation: CASSLSNQPQHF.

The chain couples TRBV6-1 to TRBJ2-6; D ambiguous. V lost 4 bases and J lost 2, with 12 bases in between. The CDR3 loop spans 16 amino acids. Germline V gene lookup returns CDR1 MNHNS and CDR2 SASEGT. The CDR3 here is CASSVMGLAGANVLTF. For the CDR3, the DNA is TGTGCCAGCAGTGTCATGGGCCTCGCTGGGGCCAACGTCCTGACTTTC.

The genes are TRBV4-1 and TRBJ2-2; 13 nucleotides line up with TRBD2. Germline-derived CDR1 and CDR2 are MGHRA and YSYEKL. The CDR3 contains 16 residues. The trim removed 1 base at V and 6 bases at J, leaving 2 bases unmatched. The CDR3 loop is CASSQATSGRAGELFF. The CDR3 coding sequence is TGCGCCAGCAGCCAAGCCACTAGCGGGAGGGCCGGGGAGCTGTTTTTT.

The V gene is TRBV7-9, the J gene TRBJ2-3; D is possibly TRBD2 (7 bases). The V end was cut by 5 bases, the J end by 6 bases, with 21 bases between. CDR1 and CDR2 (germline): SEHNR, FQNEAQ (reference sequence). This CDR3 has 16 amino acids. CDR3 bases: TGTGCCAGCAGCCCCGGTACGGGGGGCTTTATGGATACGCAGTATTTT. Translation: CASSPGTGGFMDTQYF.

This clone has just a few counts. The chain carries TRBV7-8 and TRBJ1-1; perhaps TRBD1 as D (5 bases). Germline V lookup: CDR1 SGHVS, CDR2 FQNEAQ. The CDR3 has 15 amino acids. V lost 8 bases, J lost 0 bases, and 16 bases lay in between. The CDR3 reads CASRLWDGMNTEAFF. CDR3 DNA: TGTGCCAGCCGTCTATGGGACGGCATGAACACTGAAGCTTTCTTT.

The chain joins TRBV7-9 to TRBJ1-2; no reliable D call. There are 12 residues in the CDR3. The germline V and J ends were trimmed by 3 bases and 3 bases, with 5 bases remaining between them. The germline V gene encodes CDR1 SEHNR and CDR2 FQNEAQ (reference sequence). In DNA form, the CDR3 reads TGTGCCAGCAGCTTCTCCGACTATGGCTACACCTTC. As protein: CASSFSDYGYTF. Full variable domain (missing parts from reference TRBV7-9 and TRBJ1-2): DTGVSQNPRHKITKRGQNVTFRCDPISEHNRLYWYRQTLGQGPEFLTYFQNEAQLEKSRLLSDRFSAERPKGSFSTLEIQRTEQGDSAMYLCASSFSDYGYTFGSGTRLTVV.

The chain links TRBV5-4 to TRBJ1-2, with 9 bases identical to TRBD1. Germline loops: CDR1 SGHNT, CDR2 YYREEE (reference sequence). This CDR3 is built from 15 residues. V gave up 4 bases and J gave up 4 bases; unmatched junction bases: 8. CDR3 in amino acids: CASSLGQGTIYGYTF. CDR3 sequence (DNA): TGTGCCAGCAGCCTAGGACAGGGGACTATCTATGGCTACACCTTC.

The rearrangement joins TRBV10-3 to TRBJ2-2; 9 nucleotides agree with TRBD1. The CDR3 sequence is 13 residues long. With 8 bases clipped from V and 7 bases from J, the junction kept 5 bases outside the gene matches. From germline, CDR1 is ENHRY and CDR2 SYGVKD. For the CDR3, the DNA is TGTGCCATCGGGACAGGGAGAGGCGGGGAGCTGTTTTTT. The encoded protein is CAIGTGRGGELFF.

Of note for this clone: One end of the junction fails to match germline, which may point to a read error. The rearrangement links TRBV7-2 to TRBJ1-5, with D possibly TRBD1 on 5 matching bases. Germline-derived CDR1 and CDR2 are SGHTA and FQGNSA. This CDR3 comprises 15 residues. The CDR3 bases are TGTGCCAGCAGCATAGCCCCAGGGTTTGGTCAGCCCCAGCATTTT. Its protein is CASSIAPGFGQPQHF.

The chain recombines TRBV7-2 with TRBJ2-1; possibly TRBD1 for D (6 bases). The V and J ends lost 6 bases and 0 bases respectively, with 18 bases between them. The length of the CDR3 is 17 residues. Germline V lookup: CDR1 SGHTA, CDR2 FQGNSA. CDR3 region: CASRRPGDPSSYNEQFF. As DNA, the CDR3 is TGTGCCAGCAGGCGACCAGGGGACCCGAGCTCCTACAATGAGCAGTTCTTC.

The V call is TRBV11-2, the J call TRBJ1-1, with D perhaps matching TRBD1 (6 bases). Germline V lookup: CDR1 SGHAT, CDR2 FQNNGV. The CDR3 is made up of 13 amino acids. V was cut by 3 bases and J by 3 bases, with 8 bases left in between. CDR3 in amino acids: CASSFRTDTEAFF. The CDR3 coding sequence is TGTGCCAGCAGCTTCAGGACAGACACTGAAGCTTTCTTT.